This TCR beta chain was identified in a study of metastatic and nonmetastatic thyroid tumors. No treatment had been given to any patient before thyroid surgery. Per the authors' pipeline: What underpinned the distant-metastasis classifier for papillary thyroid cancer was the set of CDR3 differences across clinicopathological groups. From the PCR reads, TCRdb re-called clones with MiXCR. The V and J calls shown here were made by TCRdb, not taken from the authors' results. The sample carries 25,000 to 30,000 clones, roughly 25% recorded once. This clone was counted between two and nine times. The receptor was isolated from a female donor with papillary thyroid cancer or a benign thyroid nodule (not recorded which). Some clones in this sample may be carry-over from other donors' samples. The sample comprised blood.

This chain's CDR3 is CASSLPGQGLINEQFF. CDR3 in DNA: TGTGCCAGCAGCCTTCCAGGGCAGGGCCTGATCAATGAGCAGTTCTTC. The gene calls are TRBV12-3 or TRBV12-4 and TRBJ2-1, with D possibly being TRBD1 (5 bases). The CDR3 length is 16 residues. Deletions cut 6 bases from V and 6 bases from J, with 21 bases between.